The entry that follows covers one T cell receptor beta chain sequence. Its antigen is unknown. Assay: immunoSEQ multiplex PCR; the TCRdb copy retains only in-frame clones and omits some. The repertoire holds around 120,000 clones, with 87% as singletons. This specimen comes from a study of T cell responses to AZD1222 COVID-19 vaccine. Findings and limits, study-wide: Spike-wide coverage was observed for vaccine-associated CD4 TCRs, with dominant responses at 160-218 and 743-854.

Looked up from germline, CDR1 is SGHTS and CDR2 is YDEGEE. The V end lost 6 bases, the J end lost 0 bases, and 16 bases lay between the germline ends. The CDR3 length is 16 residues. The chain links TRBV5-8 to TRBJ1-3, with no clear D. This sample comprised peripheral blood, obtained 28 days after the second AZD1222 dose. The sequence was obtained from an adult who received the AZD1222 COVID-19 vaccine. The CDR3 coding sequence is TGTGCCAGCACCTATCGAGGTGGGAGCTCTGGAAACACCATATATTTT. Translated, it gives CASTYRGGSSGNTIYF. Full variable domain (outside the CDR3, taken from reference TRBV5-8 and TRBJ1-3): EAGVTQSPTHLIKTRGQQATLRCSPISGHTSVYWYQQALGLGLQFLLWYDEGEERNRGNFPPRFSGRQFPNYSSELNVNALELEDSALYLCASTYRGGSSGNTIYFGEGSWLTVV.